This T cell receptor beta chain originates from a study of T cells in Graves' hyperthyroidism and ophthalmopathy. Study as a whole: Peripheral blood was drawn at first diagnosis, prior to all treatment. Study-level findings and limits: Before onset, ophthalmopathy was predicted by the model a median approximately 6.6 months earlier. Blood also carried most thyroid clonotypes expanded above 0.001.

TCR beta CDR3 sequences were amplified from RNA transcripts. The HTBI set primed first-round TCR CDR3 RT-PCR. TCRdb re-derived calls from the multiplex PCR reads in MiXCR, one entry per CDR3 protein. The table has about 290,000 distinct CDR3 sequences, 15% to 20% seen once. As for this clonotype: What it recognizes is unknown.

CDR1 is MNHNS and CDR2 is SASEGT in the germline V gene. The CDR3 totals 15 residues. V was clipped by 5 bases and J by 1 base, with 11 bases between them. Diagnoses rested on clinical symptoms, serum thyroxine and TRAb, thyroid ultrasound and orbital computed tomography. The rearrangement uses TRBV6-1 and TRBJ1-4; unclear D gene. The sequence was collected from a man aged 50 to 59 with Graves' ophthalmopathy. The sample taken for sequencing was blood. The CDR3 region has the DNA TGTGCCAGCAGTCCCAGACGGAGAACTAATGAAAAACTGTTTTTT. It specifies CASSPRRRTNEKLFF.